These T cell receptor beta chains were read from a single sample in a study of T-cell memory formation after mild COVID-19. TCRdb ran MiXCR on the 5' RACE reads and lists one entry per CDR3 protein. The sample consists of 250,000 to 300,000 distinct CDR3 sequences, about 16% of them appearing once. What was sequenced was PBMCs or a T cell subset sorted from them (not recorded which). Receptors originate from a man aged 18 to 29 who had mild COVID-19 (a few samples of this study predate the infection). Cell type and time point are not known. Each CDR3 is given without its conserved first and last residue. D genes are given only for firm matches. Clone size is given for some rows only: seen once, a few or many times, or a class if the clone is expanded.

clone_size j_call d_call v_call cdr3_aa
- TRBJ1-2 - TRBV19 ASLRPSYGYT
- TRBJ1-2 TRBD1 TRBV5-8 ASSPGDRDLRNLANYGYT
many TRBJ2-7 - TRBV5-1 ASSYPGESSYEQY
few TRBJ2-7 - TRBV20-1 SARPGATYEQY
few TRBJ2-5 TRBD2 TRBV4-1 ASSPNQRGEETQY
- TRBJ2-7 TRBD2 TRBV4-2 ASSGPPGYEQY
few TRBJ1-2 TRBD1 TRBV6-5 ASSADGTVARGYT
few TRBJ2-6 - TRBV4-1 ASSQGPPGANVLT
- TRBJ2-4 - TRBV7-8 ASSRARNTKNIQY
few TRBJ1-2 - TRBV5-5 ASSFIGVANYGYT
- TRBJ1-1 - TRBV12-3/TRBV12-4 ASSWGTEAF
- TRBJ2-7 - TRBV24-1 ATSDPTDPLYEQY
few TRBJ2-5 - TRBV7-3 ASSLTPRGGFTQY
- TRBJ1-1 - TRBV4-3 ASSQKVHTEAF
- TRBJ2-1 TRBD2 TRBV7-9 ASSLELAGGRSPSSYNEQF
few TRBJ2-3 TRBD1 TRBV9 ASSPRQGATDTQY
few TRBJ1-1 - TRBV7-2 ASSLEGNAGAGEAF
few TRBJ2-7 - TRBV7-9 ASTPWAPPYEQY
- TRBJ1-6 - TRBV25-1 ASSRNSDSPLH
few TRBJ2-5 - TRBV2 ASNRVQETQY
- TRBJ2-3 TRBD1 TRBV24-1 ATSDSGQGGTDTQY
few TRBJ1-1 - TRBV4-2 ASSQDPAGPSAFPGAF
few TRBJ1-2 - TRBV5-6 ASSHGIGDNYGYT
- TRBJ2-1 - TRBV7-2 ASSGDSGEQF
- TRBJ2-1 - TRBV6-2/TRBV6-3 ASRQGGRNEQF